This T cell receptor beta chain stems from a study of Ad26.COV2.S vaccination and SARS-CoV-2 variants. Study-level information: Within the COV1001 Ad26.COV2.S trial arm, the donor was enrolled. Intramuscular Ad26.COV2.S at 5x10^10 or 1x10^11 viral particles.

About this clone: Its antigen is unidentified.

Treatment defined: 19 received Ad26.COV2.S at low or high dose, single or two shots; roughly 5 received placebo; per-sample allocation not given. The samples date from day 63 after the first vaccine or placebo injection. Vaccine was an Ad26 vector expressing Wuhan-strain SARS-CoV-2 spike. The table came from immunoSEQ multiplex PCR; TCRdb's copy has only in-frame clones and leaves some out. The sample includes 300,000 to 350,000 clones, roughly nine tenths of them seen just once. Study-level results: Measures of TCR breadth and depth may have fallen short of total T cell responses.

V lost 6 bases, J lost 9 bases, and 7 bases stayed unmatched. Germline V gene sequence: CDR1 ENHRY, CDR2 SYGVKD. The CDR3 covers 13 residues. This TCR came from a person between 18 and 65 years old who received the Ad26.COV2.S COVID-19 vaccine or a placebo. The chain joins TRBV10-3 to TRBJ2-1; the match to TRBD2 covers 8 bases. This material consisted of peripheral blood, taken in a trial of Ad26.COV2.S vaccine versus placebo. CDR3 DNA: TGTGCCATCAGCGGGAGGGAGGGTGTTGAGCAGTTCTTC. It translates to CAISGREGVEQFF.